This T cell receptor beta chain derives from a study of beta chain features in type 1 diabetes. What was sequenced were expressed TCRB transcripts, since all of the isolated RNA had been reverse transcribed. Deep immunoSEQ sequencing covered naive, central memory and regulatory T cell samples. TCRdb's copy holds only in-frame clones and misses some; the assay was immunoSEQ multiplex PCR. The sample consists of over 700,000 clones, about 17% of them appearing once. The CDR3 totals 21 residues. CDR1 and CDR2 (germline): GTSNPN, SVGIG (reference sequence). Trimming at V came to 0 bases and at J to 0 bases, leaving 15 bases not matched to a gene. General study points: When VDJ junctions were examined, type 1 diabetes patients showed fewer insertions and more deletions.

Details on this clone: Its antigen is not known.

The rearrangement uses TRBV30 and TRBJ2-6, with TRBD1 matching 9 bases. The clonotype originates from a woman between 18 and 30 years old in good health. Sequenced: naive CD4+ T cells from blood. The CDR3 loop reads CAWSVFGFRDREPSGANVLTF. The DNA for the CDR3 is TGTGCCTGGAGTGTATTTGGTTTCCGGGACAGGGAACCCTCTGGGGCCAACGTCCTGACTTTC.